Listed below are T cell receptor beta chains from one sample, sequenced in a study of T cell clones after liver transplantation. Produced via immunoSEQ multiplex PCR; TCRdb's table is partial and in-frame only. The sample includes roughly 57,000 clones, about 70% of them seen just once. The material was CD4+ T cells from blood, obtained before liver transplant. The receptor source for this set is a human donor who received a liver transplant. Each CDR3 is given with its conserved first and last residue. A D gene is named only where the DNA matches it firmly. The listing skips clone size in some rows; elsewhere it reads once, few, many or a size class.

V gene	D gene	J gene	clone size	CDR3 DNA	CDR3 protein
TRBV15	.	TRBJ1-2	.	TGTGCCACCAGCAGAGAACAGGCTAACGGCTACACCTTC	CATSREQANGYTF
TRBV6-5	.	TRBJ1-6	few	TGTGCCAGCAGTCAGAGACAGTCCTATAATTCACCCCTCCACTTT	CASSQRQSYNSPLHF
TRBV28	.	TRBJ1-1	.	TGTGCCAGCCCAGGGAAAGGGGAAGCTTTCTTT	CASPGKGEAFF
TRBV19	.	TRBJ1-2	few	TGTGCCAGTAGTATTAGCTCGGCAACGAATGGCTACACCTTC	CASSISSATNGYTF
TRBV7-9	TRBD1	TRBJ1-2	.	TGTGCCAGCGGCGACAGGGGTAACTATGGCTACACCTTC	CASGDRGNYGYTF
TRBV28	TRBD2	TRBJ2-2	.	TGTGCCAGCAGTCATAGACTAGCGGGGTCAGACACCGGGGAGCTGTTTTTT	CASSHRLAGSDTGELFF
TRBV28	TRBD1	TRBJ1-2	.	TGTGCCAGCAGTTTAGCGGGCAGGGGGTTCGGCTACACCTTC	CASSLAGRGFGYTF
TRBV7-3	.	TRBJ2-1	.	TGTGCCAGCGGAGGAACAGGGATTGTAAGTGAGCAGTTCTTC	CASGGTGIVSEQFF
TRBV11-2	.	TRBJ1-3	few	TGTGCCAGCAGCTATCAAAGCCGCTCTGGAAACACCATATATTTT	CASSYQSRSGNTIYF
TRBV7-2	.	TRBJ1-6	.	TGTGCCAGCAGCTTAGATCGAGGGCCCCGGACACCCCTCCACTTT	CASSLDRGPRTPLHF
TRBV2	.	TRBJ1-3	.	TGTGCCAGCAGTGGAGCTGTTGGAGGTGGAAACACCATATATTTT	CASSGAVGGGNTIYF
TRBV4-2	TRBD1	TRBJ2-3	.	TGTGCCAGCAGCCAGCTGGGACAGCGAGGGGCAGATACGCAGTATTTT	CASSQLGQRGADTQYF
TRBV19	.	TRBJ2-1	.	TGTGCCACCACTACAGGGTTTGGGCAGTTCTTC	CATTTGFGQFF
TRBV11-2	TRBD1	TRBJ2-7	.	TGTGCCAGCAGCCCCCTCAAAAGGACAGGGACGTACGAGCAGTACTTC	CASSPLKRTGTYEQYF
TRBV28	TRBD1	TRBJ2-1	.	TGTGCCAGCAGTTCCCGGACAGGGCAGGATGAGCAGTTCTTC	CASSSRTGQDEQFF
TRBV29-1	.	TRBJ2-3	few	TGCAGCGCCGACTACGGGGTGACTCGAGCAGATACGCAGTATTTT	CSADYGVTRADTQYF
TRBV5-1	.	TRBJ1-3	.	TGCGCCAGCAGCTTGGAGGGACTCTCTGGAAACACCATATATTTT	CASSLEGLSGNTIYF
TRBV28	.	TRBJ1-4	.	TGTGCCAGCACCTCTCCCACAGGGCCCTCGGAAAAACTGTTTTTT	CASTSPTGPSEKLFF
TRBV27	TRBD1	TRBJ2-2	few	TGTGCCGTACAGGGGGAGAGGACCGGGGAGCTGTTTTTT	CAVQGERTGELFF
TRBV29-1	.	TRBJ1-1	.	TGCAGCGTTGAGGGTCGGAGAACTGAAGCTTTCTTT	CSVEGRRTEAFF
TRBV28	TRBD1	TRBJ1-2	.	TGTGCCAGCGGACCAACCGGGACAGGGGAATCGAATGGCTACACCTTC	CASGPTGTGESNGYTF
TRBV30	.	TRBJ2-6	.	TGTGCCTGGAGTAGCGGGGCCAACGTCCTGACTTTC	CAWSSGANVLTF
TRBV28	TRBD1	TRBJ1-6	few	TGTGCCAGCAGTTCTGGACAGGTGGGAAATTCACCCCTCCACTTT	CASSSGQVGNSPLHF
TRBV6-5	TRBD1	TRBJ2-2	.	TGTGCCAGCAACAGGGGAATAGGGGAGCTGTTTTTT	CASNRGIGELFF
TRBV9	.	TRBJ1-4	.	TGTGCCAGCAGCGTAGCTCTTACAGCACCAATGGAAAAACTGTTTTTT	CASSVALTAPMEKLFF
TRBV6-5	TRBD1	TRBJ1-6	few	TGTGCCAGCAGTCGCAGGGGGGACCGTGGTTCACCCCTCCACTTT	CASSRRGDRGSPLHF
TRBV30	.	TRBJ1-2	.	TGTGCCTGGAGTGTACGGAGTCCCGTTACCTTC	CAWSVRSPVTF
TRBV30	TRBD1	TRBJ2-3	.	TGTGCCTGGTCTCTCCGGACAGGGAACACAGATACGCAGTATTTT	CAWSLRTGNTDTQYF
TRBV7-3	TRBD1	TRBJ2-1	.	TGTGCCAGCAGCAAGCCCCGACAGGGGAGCAATGAGCAGTTCTTC	CASSKPRQGSNEQFF
TRBV2	.	TRBJ1-5	.	TGTGCCAGCAGTGTAGGAGTTGGGGACACTACATATAGCAATCAGCCCCAGCATTTT	CASSVGVGDTTYSNQPQHF